The subject of this entry is one T cell receptor beta chain. This specimen comes from a study of T cell responses to AZD1222 COVID-19 vaccine. Whole-study context: Recipients boosted at about 4 weeks or about 12 weeks are pooled.

Libraries were prepared by immunoSEQ multiplex PCR; TCRdb keeps only in-frame clonotypes and omits some of them. The sample carries some 150,000 clones, less than 95% recorded once. With 6 bases clipped from V and 6 bases from J, the junction kept 7 bases outside the gene matches. Germline lookup yields CDR1 MNHEY and CDR2 SVGAGI. The CDR3 has 14 residues. The sequences come from peripheral blood, collected on day 0 of AZD1222 vaccination. This sequence joins TRBV6-5 and TRBJ1-5; 8 bases fit TRBD1. This TCR was recovered from an adult in good health. The CDR3 sequence is CASSTGQGFQPQHF. In DNA form, the CDR3 reads TGTGCCAGCAGCACAGGACAGGGCTTTCAGCCCCAGCATTTT.